This TCR beta chain was identified during a study of breast tumors, draining lymph nodes, adjacent tissues. V shed 4 bases, J shed 5 bases, and the junction held 4 bases outside the gene matches. The CDR3 runs 13 residues. Germline V gene sequence: CDR1 SGHRS, CDR2 YFSETQ. General observations from the study: Most tumor T cells seemingly derive from lymph node, then expand in tumor.

The lymph nodes were axillary draining lymph nodes from breast cancer patients. This clonotype showed up many times. The antigen is undetermined. TCRdb fed the multiplex PCR reads into MiXCR, producing one record per CDR3 protein. Of 190,000 or so distinct CDR3 sequences in the sample, roughly 29% were seen once. This clonotype was sampled from a female donor with breast cancer. Some clones in this sample may be carry-over from other donors' samples. The sequencing sample was made of axillary lymph node tissue. This rearrangement joins TRBV5-1 to TRBJ2-5, with TRBD1 matching 8 bases. CDR3 coding DNA: TGCGCCAGCAGCCCGCGACAGGGGGAGACCCAGTACTTC. It yields the protein CASSPRQGETQYF.